This T cell receptor beta chain is drawn from a study of T cell responses to AZD1222 COVID-19 vaccine. Broader study findings: There were vaccine-associated CD4 TCRs across spike, dominant at 160-218 and 743-854. Females made up more of the donors, who were largely white British, and clonal diversity may have come out too low. Only six people who got AZD1222 tested seropositive at baseline. Reportedly, nearly half the spike-specific TCRs target unmutated variant regions.

In its sample, this clone was seen a few times. Its antigen is undetermined. Produced via immunoSEQ multiplex PCR; TCRdb's table is partial and in-frame only. The sample lists roughly 120,000 clones, 70% to 90% occurring once. V was shortened by 6 bases and J by 10 bases, with 10 bases between the two germline ends. The CDR3 contains 12 residues. The V gene is TRBV12-3 or TRBV12-4, the J gene TRBJ1-6; D not resolved. Sequenced material: peripheral blood, taken on day 0 of MenACWY control vaccination. This TCR derives from an adult in good health. The CDR3 sequence: CASSPGLSPLHF. In DNA form, the CDR3 reads TGTGCCAGCAGCCCCGGACTATCACCCCTCCACTTT.